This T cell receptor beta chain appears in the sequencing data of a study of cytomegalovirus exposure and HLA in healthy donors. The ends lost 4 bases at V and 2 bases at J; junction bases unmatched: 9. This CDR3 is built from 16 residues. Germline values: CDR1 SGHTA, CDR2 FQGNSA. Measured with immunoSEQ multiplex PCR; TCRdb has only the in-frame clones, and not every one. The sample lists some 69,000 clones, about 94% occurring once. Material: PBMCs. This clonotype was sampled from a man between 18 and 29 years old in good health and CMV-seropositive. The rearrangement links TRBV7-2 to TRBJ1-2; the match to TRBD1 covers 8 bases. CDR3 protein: CASSSWSGQGNYGYTF. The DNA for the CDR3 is TGTGCCAGCAGCTCATGGTCTGGACAGGGAAACTATGGCTACACCTTC. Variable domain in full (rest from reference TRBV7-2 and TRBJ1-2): GAGVSQSPSNKVTEKGKDVELRCDPISGHTALYWYRQSLGQGLEFLIYFQGNSAPDKSGLPSDRFSAERTGGSVSTLTIQRTQQEDSAVYLCASSSWSGQGNYGYTFGSGTRLTVV.